In its sample, the clone carrying this T cell receptor (beta chain) was seen a few times. Individual cDNA molecules received unique molecular identifiers during library preparation. Via MiXCR, TCRdb re-called the 5' RACE reads, giving one row per CDR3 protein. The sample includes 75,000 to 90,000 distinct CDR3 sequences, approximately 6% of them seen just once. The data were obtained in a study of early T cells in non-severe SARS-CoV-2 infection. Across the study: Chains were not paired, and sequencing was done on bulk RNA from unsorted whole blood.

V gave up 2 bases and J gave up 0 bases; unmatched junction bases: 7. The CDR3 totals 17 residues. Germline CDR1 reads SGHTA; CDR2 reads FQGNSA. Material for sequencing was whole blood. The source is an adult who was a healthcare worker with PCR-confirmed SARS-CoV-2 infection or an uninfected control (not recorded which). V gene TRBV7-2 combines with J gene TRBJ2-3; 8 bases fit TRBD2. The CDR3 spells CASSLKTSGVSTDTQYF. The CDR3 coding sequence is TGTGCCAGCAGCTTAAAAACTAGCGGAGTCAGCACAGATACGCAGTATTTT.